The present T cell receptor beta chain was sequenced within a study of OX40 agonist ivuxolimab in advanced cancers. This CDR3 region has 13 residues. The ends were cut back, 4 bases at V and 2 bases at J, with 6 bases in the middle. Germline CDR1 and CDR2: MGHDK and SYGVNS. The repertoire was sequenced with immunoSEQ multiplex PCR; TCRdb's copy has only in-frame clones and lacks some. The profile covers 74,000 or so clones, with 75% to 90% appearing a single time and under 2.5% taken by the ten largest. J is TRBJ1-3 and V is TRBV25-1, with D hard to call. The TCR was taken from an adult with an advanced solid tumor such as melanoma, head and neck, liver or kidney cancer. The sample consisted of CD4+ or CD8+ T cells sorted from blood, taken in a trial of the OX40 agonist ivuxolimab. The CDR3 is CASSVPAGNTIYF. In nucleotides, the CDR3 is TGTGCCAGCAGTGTTCCGGCTGGAAACACCATATATTTT.